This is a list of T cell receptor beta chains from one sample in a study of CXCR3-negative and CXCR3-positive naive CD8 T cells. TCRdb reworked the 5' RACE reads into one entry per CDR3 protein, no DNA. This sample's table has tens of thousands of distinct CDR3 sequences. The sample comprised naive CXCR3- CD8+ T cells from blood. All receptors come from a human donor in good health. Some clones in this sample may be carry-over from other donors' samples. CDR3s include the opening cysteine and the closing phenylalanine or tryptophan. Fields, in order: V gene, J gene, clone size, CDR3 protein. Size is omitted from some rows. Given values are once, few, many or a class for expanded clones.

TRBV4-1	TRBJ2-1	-	CASSQEPAGGLYEKFF
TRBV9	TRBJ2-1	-	CASSVGGGYAEQFF
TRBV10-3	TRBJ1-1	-	CAISPGLVKDEAFF
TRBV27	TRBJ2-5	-	CASRTEETQYF
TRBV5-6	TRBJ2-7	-	CASSLADRAFHEQYF
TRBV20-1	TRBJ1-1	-	CSARVGGGTEAFF
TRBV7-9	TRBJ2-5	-	CASSLVQAGETQYF
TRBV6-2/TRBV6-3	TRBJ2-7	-	CASSYGERYEQYF
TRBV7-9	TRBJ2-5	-	CASRTSGIETQYF
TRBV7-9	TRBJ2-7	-	CASSTPVELAGAKQYF
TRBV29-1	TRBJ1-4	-	CSARGLGKLFF
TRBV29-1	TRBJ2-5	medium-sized	CSVEEGSGETQYF
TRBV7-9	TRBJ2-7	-	CASSLAGDGYEQYF
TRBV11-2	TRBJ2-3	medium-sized	CASSLERTGDSTDTQYF
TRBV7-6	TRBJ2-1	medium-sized	CASQGELRNEQFF
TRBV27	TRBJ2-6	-	CASTSGARTNVLTF
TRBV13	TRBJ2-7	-	CASSFSRTSDQYEQYF
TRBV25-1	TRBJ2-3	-	CASYTTGTDHTDTQYF
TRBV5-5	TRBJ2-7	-	CASSAPDRELYEQYF
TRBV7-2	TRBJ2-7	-	CASSFLSYEQYF
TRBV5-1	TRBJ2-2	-	CASSLVSGGASNTGELFF
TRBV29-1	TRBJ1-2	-	CSVEDPRGPSYGYTF
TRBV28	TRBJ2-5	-	CASTRQGRETQYF
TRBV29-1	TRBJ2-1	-	CSVVGRANNEQFF
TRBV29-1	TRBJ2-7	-	CSVASRVDEQYF